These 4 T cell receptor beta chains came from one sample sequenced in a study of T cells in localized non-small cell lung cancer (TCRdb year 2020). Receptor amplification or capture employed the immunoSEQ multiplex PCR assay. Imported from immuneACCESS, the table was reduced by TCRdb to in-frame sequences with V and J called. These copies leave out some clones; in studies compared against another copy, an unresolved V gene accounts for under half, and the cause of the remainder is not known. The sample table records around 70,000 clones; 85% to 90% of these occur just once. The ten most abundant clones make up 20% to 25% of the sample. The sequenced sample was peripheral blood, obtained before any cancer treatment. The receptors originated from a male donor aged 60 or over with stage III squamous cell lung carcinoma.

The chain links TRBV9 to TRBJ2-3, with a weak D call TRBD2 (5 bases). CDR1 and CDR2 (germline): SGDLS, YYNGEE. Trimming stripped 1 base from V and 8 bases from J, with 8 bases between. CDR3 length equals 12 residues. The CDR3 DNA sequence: TGTGCCAGCAGCGTACAAAGCGGTACGCAGTATTTT. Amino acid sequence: CASSVQSGTQYF.

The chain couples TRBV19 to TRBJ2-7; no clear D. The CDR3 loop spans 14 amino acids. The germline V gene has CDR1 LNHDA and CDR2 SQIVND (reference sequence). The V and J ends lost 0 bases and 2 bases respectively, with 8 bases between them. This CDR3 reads CASSIENGPYEQYF. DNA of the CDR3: TGTGCCAGTAGTATAGAGAACGGACCCTACGAGCAGTACTTC.

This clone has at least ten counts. The CDR3 bases are TGCGCCAGCAGCCAAGATGGGACCTCCTACAATGAGCAGTTCTTC. Protein: CASSQDGTSYNEQFF. The rearrangement links TRBV4-3 to TRBJ2-1; D may be TRBD1 or TRBD2 (5 bases each). The CDR3 has 15 residues. Germline V lookup: CDR1 LGHNA, CDR2 YSLEER. Between the trimmed V and J ends, which lost 0 bases and 0 bases, there was a span of 6 bases.

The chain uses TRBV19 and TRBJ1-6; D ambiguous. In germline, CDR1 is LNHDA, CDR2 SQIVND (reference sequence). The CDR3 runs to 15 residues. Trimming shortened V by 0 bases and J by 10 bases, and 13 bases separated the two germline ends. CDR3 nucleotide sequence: TGTGCCAGTAGTATAGATCGGGGAGGCGGATCACCCCTCCACTTT. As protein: CASSIDRGGGSPLHF.